Listed below are T cell receptor beta chains from one sample, sequenced in a study of OX40 agonist ivuxolimab in advanced cancers. Libraries were prepared by immunoSEQ multiplex PCR; TCRdb keeps only in-frame clonotypes and omits some of them. The data show around 70,000 clones, about 88% seen once. Sequenced here: CD4+ or CD8+ T cells sorted from blood, sampled in a trial of the OX40 agonist ivuxolimab. The receptor source for this set is an adult with an advanced solid tumor such as melanoma, head and neck, liver or kidney cancer. Both conserved end residues are part of each CDR3. The D gene is left open where the match is weak. The size field is filled for only some rows; it gives once, few, many or a size class.

D gene	clone size	J gene	V gene	CDR3 DNA	CDR3 protein
.	.	TRBJ1-2	TRBV28	TGTGCCAGCAGTTTGGGGGGGAAAGGCTACACCTTC	CASSLGGKGYTF
.	.	TRBJ1-1	TRBV19	TGTGCCAGTACCCTACAGGGGAACACTGAAGCTTTCTTT	CASTLQGNTEAFF
.	.	TRBJ2-7	TRBV5-1	TGCGCCAGCAGCTTGGGGGCAGGGGCCGACGAGCAGTACTTC	CASSLGAGADEQYF
.	.	TRBJ1-1	TRBV7-3	TGTGCCAGCAGCTCGGGACCCTGGACGGAGAACACTGAAGCTTTCTTT	CASSSGPWTENTEAFF
.	.	TRBJ2-5	TRBV7-2	TGTGCCAGCAGACTGCTCGAGACCCAGTACTTC	CASRLLETQYF
.	.	TRBJ2-7	TRBV5-1	TGCGCCAGCAGTACCGGGCGGGGTTACGAGCAGTACTTC	CASSTGRGYEQYF
.	.	TRBJ2-1	TRBV6-5	TGTGCCGTTGGGCAGGCCCTCTTCTACAATGAGCAGTTCTTC	CAVGQALFYNEQFF
TRBD2	.	TRBJ2-7	TRBV7-8	TGTGCCAGCAGCATCTCTAGCGGGGGGGTCGAATCCTACGAGCAGTACTTC	CASSISSGGVESYEQYF
TRBD2	.	TRBJ2-2	TRBV9	TGTGCCAGCAGCTCAAGACTAGCACCATTCACCGGGGAGCTGTTTTTT	CASSSRLAPFTGELFF
.	.	TRBJ2-4	TRBV19	TGTGCCAGTAGTATGGGGATAGCCAAAAACATTCAGTACTTC	CASSMGIAKNIQYF
.	.	TRBJ2-2	TRBV7-2	TGTGCCAGCAGCCGCACGCCAGGGGACACCGGGGAGCTGTTTTTT	CASSRTPGDTGELFF
TRBD2	.	TRBJ2-7	TRBV5-1	TGCGCCAGCAGTCCGGGACTAGCGGGAGCGAGCCAAGACTTC	CASSPGLAGASQDF
.	.	TRBJ1-4	TRBV2	TGTGCCAGCAGGACTAGAACAACTAATGAAAAACTGTTTTTT	CASRTRTTNEKLFF
.	few	TRBJ2-5	TRBV18	TGTGCCAGCTCACCAGATCGAGAGACCCAGTACTTC	CASSPDRETQYF
TRBD2	.	TRBJ2-1	TRBV28	TGTGCCAGCAGCCGCCCGGGACTAGCGGGGGACAATGAGCAGTTCTTC	CASSRPGLAGDNEQFF
.	.	TRBJ1-2	TRBV29-1	TGCAGCGTTGAAGATCTAACCGCTAACTATGGCTACACCTTC	CSVEDLTANYGYTF
.	few	TRBJ1-5	TRBV18	TGTGCCAGCTCCCCAAGCAATCAGCCCCAGCATTTT	CASSPSNQPQHF
.	.	TRBJ2-2	TRBV5-1	TGCGCCAGCAGCCTCTCAAGGGACGGGGAGCTGTTTTTT	CASSLSRDGELFF
.	once	TRBJ2-7	TRBV15	TGTGCCACCAGCAGCGTAACAGGGGGGGGGCAGTACTTC	CATSSVTGGGQYF
TRBD2	.	TRBJ2-7	TRBV18	TGTGCCAGCTCACCCCAGCGGGGGGGCCACTACGAGCAGTACTTC	CASSPQRGGHYEQYF
.	.	TRBJ2-1	TRBV5-1	TGCGCCAGCAGCTACCCGGACGGGAATGAGCAGTTCTTC	CASSYPDGNEQFF
TRBD2	.	TRBJ2-2	TRBV27	TGTGCCAGCAGTCCCAGGGGTAGCGGGGGGAACGGGGAGCTGTTTTTT	CASSPRGSGGNGELFF
.	.	TRBJ1-1	TRBV5-1	TGCGCCAGCAGCTCACAGGGACCAGAAGCTTTCTTT	CASSSQGPEAFF
.	few	TRBJ2-6	TRBV9	TGTGCCAGCAGCGTAGAAGCCCGGGACTCTGGGGCCAACGTCCTGACTTTC	CASSVEARDSGANVLTF
.	.	TRBJ2-2	TRBV28	TGTGCCAGCAGTTTAGGGGGCACCACCGGGGAGCTGTTTTTT	CASSLGGTTGELFF
.	.	TRBJ1-4	TRBV11-2	TGTGCCAGCAGCCCCGGGACACGGGACGGCGAAAAACTGTTTTTT	CASSPGTRDGEKLFF
TRBD2	.	TRBJ2-1	TRBV11-2	TGTGCCAGCAGCCGCGGGGGGGCAACCTACAATGAGCAGTTCTTC	CASSRGGATYNEQFF
.	once	TRBJ1-2	TRBV5-5	TGTGCCAGCAGCTTCTTGGGGACCTATGGCTACACCTTC	CASSFLGTYGYTF
.	.	TRBJ1-3	TRBV27	TGTGCCAGCAGCCTAAGGGGAGTTTCCCCGGGCTCTGGAAACACCATATATTTT	CASSLRGVSPGSGNTIYF
TRBD2	.	TRBJ2-5	TRBV5-4	TGTGCCAGCAGCTCCTCCACTCCCTTAAATTGGCGGGAGAGCGAGACCCAGTACTTC	CASSSSTPLNWRESETQYF
.	few	TRBJ1-1	TRBV10-1	TGCGCCAGCATGCTGAGGGGCGGCACTGAAGCTTTCTTT	CASMLRGGTEAFF
TRBD2	once	TRBJ2-1	TRBV19	TGTGCCAGTAAGTTAGCGGGGGCCGGGAACAATGAGCAGTTCTTC	CASKLAGAGNNEQFF
.	.	TRBJ1-2	TRBV28	TGTGCCAGCTCCCGGGGCCCTTATGGCTACACCTTC	CASSRGPYGYTF
.	.	TRBJ1-5	TRBV6-6	TGTGCCAGCAGTTACTCGAGAGCTCAGCCCCAGCATTTT	CASSYSRAQPQHF
TRBD1	.	TRBJ2-1	TRBV13	TGTGCCAGCAGCTTAGCTCAGGGGGCCTACAATGAGCAGTTCTTC	CASSLAQGAYNEQFF
.	few	TRBJ2-1	TRBV7-9	TGTGCCAGCAGCTTCTCCAGAGGCTCCTACAATGAGCAGTTCTTC	CASSFSRGSYNEQFF
.	.	TRBJ2-3	TRBV19	TGTGCCAGCGTTAATACCCGTGACAGTTTTAGCACAGATACGCAGTATTTT	CASVNTRDSFSTDTQYF
.	.	TRBJ2-5	TRBV6-1	TGTGCCAGCAGTTCCAGACAGGGAGGTATCCAGACCCAGTACTTC	CASSSRQGGIQTQYF
TRBD2	.	TRBJ2-1	TRBV9	TGTGCCAGCAGCAACGAGGGGACTAGCCCCCGAGAGCAGTTCTTC	CASSNEGTSPREQFF
.	.	TRBJ1-1	TRBV6-5	TGTGCCAGCAGTTACTCGGGGGGAAACACTGAAGCTTTCTTT	CASSYSGGNTEAFF
.	.	TRBJ1-5	TRBV21-1	TGTGCCAGCACGTCCTTATATGACAGGGGCAGTCAGCCCCAGCATTTT	CASTSLYDRGSQPQHF